The rows below give T cell receptor beta chains drawn from one sample of a study of technical replicates of blood from a handful of donors. Some clones are missing from TCRdb's copy, which holds only in-frame ones; the method was immunoSEQ multiplex PCR. Among 14,000 or so clones, around 86% were seen once, and the ten largest hold around an eighth. What was sequenced was PBMCs. These receptors all come from a human donor in good health. Each CDR3 is given with its conserved first and last residue. The D gene is left open where the match is weak. Clone size is shown for a subset of rows, as once, few, many or a class of expanded clone.

d_gene,v_gene,abundance,j_gene,CDR3nt,CDR3aa
TRBD2,TRBV11-3,NA,TRBJ2-3,TGTGCCAGCAGCTCCACTAGCGGGGCAGATACGCAGTATTTT,CASSSTSGADTQYF
NA,TRBV16,NA,TRBJ2-7,TGTGCCAGCAGCCAATCTTCCGGCGGGGAGCAGTACTTC,CASSQSSGGEQYF
TRBD2,TRBV13,NA,TRBJ2-1,TGTGCCAGCAGCTTAGGCGGGAGCGGGACTTACAATGAGCAGTTCTTC,CASSLGGSGTYNEQFF
NA,TRBV28,NA,TRBJ2-7,TGTGCCAGCAGTCCGTACGGGGTTTCCTACGAGCAGTACTTC,CASSPYGVSYEQYF
TRBD2,TRBV2,NA,TRBJ2-1,TGTGCCAGCAGACGGCTAGCGGGAGTAGGGATTGATGAGCAGTTCTTC,CASRRLAGVGIDEQFF
NA,TRBV5-1,once,TRBJ1-1,TGCGCCAGCAGCCTAAGCCTAGACAGAATGAACACTGAAGCTTTCTTT,CASSLSLDRMNTEAFF
NA,TRBV9,NA,TRBJ2-1,TGTGCCAGCAGCGTACAGGGTCATGAGCAGTTCTTC,CASSVQGHEQFF
NA,TRBV4-2,NA,TRBJ1-2,TGTGCCAGCAGCCAAGGTTTGAGGGAGAATAACTATGGCTACACCTTC,CASSQGLRENNYGYTF
NA,TRBV6-6,NA,TRBJ2-7,TGTGCCAGCAGTTACGGGGAGTTCTACGAGCAGTACTTC,CASSYGEFYEQYF
TRBD2,TRBV5-4,NA,TRBJ2-1,TGTGCCAGCAGCTCGGGACTAGCGGGGACTAATGAGCAGTTCTTC,CASSSGLAGTNEQFF
NA,TRBV21-1,NA,TRBJ2-2,TGTGCCAGCAGCAAAGAAAGCCGACTAGCGGGAGATTTTCGTACCGGGGAGCTGTTTTTT,CASSKESRLAGDFRTGELFF
NA,TRBV5-1,few,TRBJ1-5,TGCGCCAGCAGCCCGGCGGAACGCGGGGGAGGTCAGCCCCAGCATTTT,CASSPAERGGGQPQHF
TRBD2,TRBV7-3,NA,TRBJ2-5,TGTGCCAGCAGCTTGTTAGCGGGGCAAGAGACCCAGTACTTC,CASSLLAGQETQYF
NA,TRBV7-2,NA,TRBJ2-2,TGTGCCAGCAGCTTAAACTCAGGCAACACCGGGGAGCTGTTTTTT,CASSLNSGNTGELFF
NA,TRBV30,NA,TRBJ2-3,TGTGCCTGGAGTTACAGGGAATATACGCAGTATTTT,CAWSYREYTQYF
TRBD1,TRBV4-2,NA,TRBJ2-1,TGTGCCAGCAGCCCTCCCCCACAGGGGGGAAGGAGTGAGCAGTTCTTC,CASSPPPQGGRSEQFF
NA,TRBV19,NA,TRBJ2-3,TGTGCCAGTAGTATACAGGGGTCAGATACGCAGTATTTT,CASSIQGSDTQYF
NA,TRBV4-1,NA,TRBJ2-3,TGCGCCAGCAGCCAAGAAGAGGAGTTTAGCCAGTATTTT,CASSQEEEFSQYF
NA,TRBV5-1,NA,TRBJ2-3,TGCGCCAGCAGCGCACGGACTAGCACAGATACGCAGTATTTT,CASSARTSTDTQYF
TRBD2,TRBV19,once,TRBJ2-5,TGTGCCAGTAGTCATGGGACTAGCCAAGAGACCCAGTACTTC,CASSHGTSQETQYF
TRBD2,TRBV4-1,NA,TRBJ2-3,TGCGCCAGCAGCCAAGAGCCCCGGGACTACCTGCCAGATACGCAGTATTTT,CASSQEPRDYLPDTQYF
NA,TRBV28,NA,TRBJ2-7,TGTGCCAGCAGTTCGACAATCCCCTACGAGCAGTACTTC,CASSSTIPYEQYF
TRBD1,TRBV29-1,NA,TRBJ2-2,TGCAGCTCGGGGAACAGGGGTGAAAACGGGGAGCTGTTTTTT,CSSGNRGENGELFF
TRBD2,TRBV10-2,NA,TRBJ2-2,TGCGCCAGCCGACTGGCGGGAGGGTCCGGGGAGCTGTTTTTT,CASRLAGGSGELFF
NA,TRBV4-2,NA,TRBJ2-7,TGTGCCAGCAGCCAAGATCCCATACCGACAGAGCAGTACTTC,CASSQDPIPTEQYF
NA,TRBV5-1,NA,TRBJ1-2,TGCGCCAGCAGCCCGGGCGGGGTGGAGAATGGCTACACCTTC,CASSPGGVENGYTF
NA,TRBV15,NA,TRBJ1-3,TGTGCCACCAGCACACAGCTCTCTGGAAACACCATATATTTT,CATSTQLSGNTIYF
NA,TRBV6-5,NA,TRBJ2-5,TGTGCCAGCAGTTATTTCCGGTACCAAGAGACCCAGTACTTC,CASSYFRYQETQYF
TRBD2,TRBV9,NA,TRBJ2-2,TGTGCCAGCAGCGTTAGCGGGCGGGGCACCGGGGAGCTGTTTTTT,CASSVSGRGTGELFF
TRBD1,TRBV5-1,NA,TRBJ2-2,TGCGCCAGCAGCGTCCAGGGGGAGACCGGGGAGCTGTTTTTT,CASSVQGETGELFF
TRBD2,TRBV19,NA,TRBJ2-1,TGTGCCAGTGATACTAGCGGGAGAAAGGGTGAGCAGTTCTTC,CASDTSGRKGEQFF
NA,TRBV6-6,NA,TRBJ1-2,TGTGCCAGCAGTTACTCCGGGACACCCGACTATGGCTACACCTTC,CASSYSGTPDYGYTF
NA,TRBV5-1,NA,TRBJ1-1,TGCGCCAGCAGCTTGGAGGGGGGGAGGGGTGACACTGAAGCTTTCTTT,CASSLEGGRGDTEAFF
TRBD1,TRBV6-5,NA,TRBJ1-1,TGTGCCAGCAGTGCCCGGACAGGTAGCACTGAAGCTTTCTTT,CASSARTGSTEAFF
TRBD1,TRBV19,NA,TRBJ2-5,TGTGCCAGTAGCTTCCAGGGGACAGGGGGCGCCGAGACCCAGTACTTC,CASSFQGTGGAETQYF
NA,TRBV7-6,NA,TRBJ1-2,TGTGCCAGCAGCCCGGCTCCGACAGAGAACTATGGCTACACCTTC,CASSPAPTENYGYTF
NA,TRBV5-1,NA,TRBJ1-1,TGCGCCAGCAGCTATGTTGCGGGGGCAAGAACTGAAGCTTTCTTT,CASSYVAGARTEAFF
TRBD2,TRBV13,NA,TRBJ2-3,TGTGCCAGCAGCCCCAGGGATGGCGGGAGGAGGCTGGATACGCAGTATTTT,CASSPRDGGRRLDTQYF
TRBD2,TRBV28,few,TRBJ2-7,TGTGCCAGTGCCGGGACTACCTACGAGCAGTACTTC,CASAGTTYEQYF
NA,TRBV19,NA,TRBJ2-7,TGTGCCACAAACGCGGGTTCCGCCTACGAGCAGTACTTC,CATNAGSAYEQYF
NA,TRBV6-6,NA,TRBJ1-1,TGTGCCAGCACCCCCCCGGGGGGCTTCATGAACACTGAAGCTTTCTTT,CASTPPGGFMNTEAFF
NA,TRBV30,once,TRBJ1-2,TGTGCCTGGAATCACGGACGGGGCTATGGCTACACCTTC,CAWNHGRGYGYTF
TRBD2,TRBV28,NA,TRBJ2-1,TGTGCCAGCAATGCGGGAGGGCATGTCAATGAGCAGTTCTTC,CASNAGGHVNEQFF
TRBD2,TRBV2,NA,TRBJ2-4,TGTGCCAAGGGACTAGCGGGAGGGGGAGGGAGAGCCAAAAACATTCAGTACTTC,CAKGLAGGGGRAKNIQYF
NA,TRBV2,NA,TRBJ2-5,TGTGCCACGCGTGGAACCAGCGATAGGGAGACCCAGTACTTC,CATRGTSDRETQYF
NA,TRBV19,NA,TRBJ1-2,TGTGCCAGTAGAACCCTAAGGGGTGCGGCTGGCTACACCTTC,CASRTLRGAAGYTF
TRBD2,TRBV28,NA,TRBJ2-2,TGTGCCAGCAGTACCACTGGGACTAGCGCCGGGGAGCTGTTTTTT,CASSTTGTSAGELFF
TRBD1,TRBV11-2,NA,TRBJ2-7,TGTGCCAGCAGCTTTCAAACTAACCGGGACAGGGTTTACGAGCAGTACTTC,CASSFQTNRDRVYEQYF
NA,TRBV19,NA,TRBJ2-5,TGTGCCAGTAGTATCGGGACATCCCTGAAGGAGACCCAGTACTTC,CASSIGTSLKETQYF
TRBD2,TRBV15,NA,TRBJ2-7,TGTGCCACCAGCTTCGGGGGGATCTCCTACGAGCAGTACTTC,CATSFGGISYEQYF
TRBD2,TRBV6-4,NA,TRBJ2-6,TGTGCCAGCAGTGACTCCGGGACTAGCAGCTCTGGGGCCAACGTCCTGACTTTC,CASSDSGTSSSGANVLTF
NA,TRBV27,NA,TRBJ1-3,TGTGCCAGCCGGTCCCTCCAGGGGTCCGGAAACACCATATATTTT,CASRSLQGSGNTIYF
NA,TRBV11-3,NA,TRBJ2-7,TGTGCCAGCAGCGCCGACAGGACGTCCTACGAGCAGTACTTC,CASSADRTSYEQYF